The 19 T cell receptor beta chains reported below all come from one sample, sequenced in a study of blood T cell repertoires in COVID-19. Sequencing was performed with immunoSEQ multiplex PCR; in TCRdb, only in-frame clones are kept and a portion is missing. The table includes a few hundred thousand clones, 80% to 90% detected once. Material: PBMCs or T cells enriched from blood (not recorded which). These receptor sequences come from a woman aged 45-59 years who had recovered from COVID-19.

The V gene is TRBV2, the J gene TRBJ1-2; D is possibly TRBD1 (5 bases). The CDR3 length is 15 residues. Germline V lookup: CDR1 SNHLY, CDR2 FYNNEI. V shed 0 bases and J shed 4 bases, with 12 bases lying between them. CDR3 DNA: TGTGCCAGCAGTGAAGCCACAGGTTTTACCTATGGCTACACCTTC. This sequence encodes CASSEATGFTYGYTF.

The chain recombines TRBV5-5 with TRBJ2-1, with D hard to call. With 0 bases removed from V and 0 bases from J, the gap between germline ends came to 7 bases. From germline, CDR1 is SGHKS and CDR2 YYEKEE (reference sequence). The CDR3 runs to 15 residues. DNA for the CDR3: TGTGCCAGCAGCTTGGACTGGAGCTCCTACAATGAGCAGTTCTTC. It specifies CASSLDWSSYNEQFF.

This clone has only one observation. J is TRBJ2-7 and V is TRBV6-5; a weak D match, TRBD2 (5 bases). This CDR3 is 14 amino acids long. V shed 8 bases and J shed 2 bases, with 16 bases lying between them. Germline V lookup: CDR1 MNHEY, CDR2 SVGAGI. DNA for the CDR3: TGTGCCAGCCGAGGTGACACGGAGGCCTACGAGCAGTACTTC. The encoded protein is CASRGDTEAYEQYF.

This chain links TRBV3-1 (or the pseudogene TRBV3-2) with TRBJ1-5, with D perhaps matching TRBD1 (6 bases). V gave up 3 bases and J gave up 2 bases, with 14 bases separating them. Germline CDR1 is LGHDT and CDR2 is YNNKEL (reference sequence). The CDR3 consists of 16 residues. CDR3 nucleotide sequence: TGTGCCAGCAGCCAGGTTACAGGGAAGGGCAATCAGCCCCAGCATTTT. Translated: CASSQVTGKGNQPQHF.

As regards this clone: Within the sample, other DNA sequences also encode this same CDR3. This chain uses TRBV5-1 with TRBJ1-2; D ambiguous. The CDR3 totals 13 residues. CDR1 is SGHRS, CDR2 YFSETQ, per germline. Trimming removed 0 bases at V and 4 bases at J, with 7 bases between. CDR3 in amino acids: CASSLDSSYGYTF. CDR3 sequence (DNA): TGCGCCAGCAGCTTGGACAGCAGCTATGGCTACACCTTC.

The chain combines TRBV6-5 with TRBJ1-5, with TRBD1 as a possible D gene (5 bases). Trimming took off 6 bases at V and 0 bases at J, with 12 bases between the two ends. Germline values: CDR1 MNHEY, CDR2 SVGAGI. The length of the CDR3 is 15 residues. The CDR3 is CASSPTDNSNQPQHF. The CDR3, as DNA: TGTGCCAGCAGCCCGACAGACAATAGCAATCAGCCCCAGCATTTT.

The rearrangement uses TRBV5-1 and TRBJ2-3; possibly TRBD2 for D (5 bases). V dropped 4 bases and J dropped 5 bases, with 23 bases sitting between them. CDR1 is SGHRS and CDR2 is YFSETQ in the germline V gene. The length of the CDR3 is 17 residues. For the CDR3, the DNA is TGCGCCAGCAGCCCCCCTTCCAGGACTTTCCTTCGAGATACGCAGTATTTT. Its protein product is CASSPPSRTFLRDTQYF.

The chain carries TRBV7-9 and TRBJ1-1, with 9 bases matching TRBD1. Trimming removed 5 bases from V and 1 base from J; junction bases left unmatched: 8. The CDR3 is made up of 16 amino acids. The germline V gene encodes CDR1 SEHNR and CDR2 FQNEAQ (reference sequence). CDR3 amino acids: CASSPWDRVTNTEAFF. The CDR3 DNA is TGTGCCAGCAGCCCCTGGGACAGGGTGACGAACACTGAAGCTTTCTTT.

J is TRBJ1-4 and V is TRBV28; D is possibly TRBD1 (6 bases). The CDR3 sequence is 13 residues long. CDR1 MDHEN and CDR2 SYDVKM come from the germline V gene. The CDR3 sequence is CAAGRDNREKLFF. CDR3 coding DNA: TGTGCAGCAGGGAGGGACAACAGGGAGAAACTGTTTTTT.

This sequence joins TRBV5-4 and TRBJ1-2, with TRBD1 as a possible D gene (5 bases). With 2 bases removed from V and 7 bases from J, the gap between germline ends came to 9 bases. CDR1 and CDR2 from the germline V gene are SGHNT and YYREEE (reference sequence). This CDR3 contains 12 residues. CDR3 bases: TGTGCCAGCAGCTTCGGGGGACCTGGCTACACCTTC. Protein sequence: CASSFGGPGYTF.

The chain links TRBV29-1 to TRBJ1-2; 8 positions agree with TRBD1. The CDR3 is 14 amino acids. From germline, CDR1 is SQVTM and CDR2 ANQGSEA. Trimming at V came to 6 bases and at J to 5 bases, leaving 11 bases not matched to a gene. As DNA, the CDR3 is TGCAGCGTGGGGACAGGCTCTGAAAAATATGGCTACACCTTC. Its translation is CSVGTGSEKYGYTF.

The chain is built from TRBV7-2 and TRBJ1-4; tentative D call: TRBD1 (5 bases). V dropped 3 bases and J dropped 8 bases, with 16 bases sitting between them. This CDR3 has 15 residues. Germline lookup yields CDR1 SGHTA and CDR2 FQGNSA. CDR3 loop: CASSLQGGTGEKLFF. The CDR3 DNA reads TGTGCCAGCAGCTTGCAAGGAGGGACCGGAGAAAAACTGTTTTTT.

The V call is TRBV18, the J call TRBJ2-4, with D perhaps TRBD2 (6 bases). The V gene's germline CDR1 is KGHSH and CDR2 LQKENI. V lost 2 bases, J lost 0 bases, and 17 bases lay in between. This CDR3 comprises 18 residues. The CDR3 nucleotides read TGTGCCAGCTCACCAGGAGGGCAGGGAGCGATAGCCAAAAACATTCAGTACTTC. Encoded protein: CASSPGGQGAIAKNIQYF.

The chain links TRBV2 to TRBJ2-1; TRBD2 is a possible D gene (6 bases). The CDR3 runs 12 residues. CDR1 and CDR2 from the germline V gene are SNHLY and FYNNEI. The V and J ends lost 6 bases and 13 bases respectively, with 16 bases between them. For the CDR3, the DNA is TGTGCCAGCAGCGTAGCGGAGAGGTCCCAGTTCTTC. It specifies CASSVAERSQFF.

The rearrangement joins TRBV28 to TRBJ1-2, with D uncertain. The CDR3 totals 15 residues. Germline CDR1 and CDR2: MDHEN and SYDVKM. V gave up 5 bases and J gave up 4 bases, with 17 bases separating them. The CDR3: CASSTWTPAGYGYTF. The CDR3 DNA reads TGTGCCAGCAGTACATGGACCCCTGCGGGCTATGGCTACACCTTC.

This clone was recorded once. In the same sample, other DNA sequences code for this CDR3. The rearrangement uses TRBV24-1 and TRBJ1-2, with TRBD1 identical over 9 bases. Germline CDR1 and CDR2: KGHDR and SFDVKD. V lost 3 bases to trimming and J lost 8 bases; unmatched junction nucleotides: 6. CDR3 length: 14 amino acids. This CDR3 is CATSDRDRVRGYTF. CDR3 in DNA: TGTGCCACCAGTGATCGGGACAGGGTGAGAGGCTACACCTTC.

The chain joins TRBV7-9 to TRBJ1-2, with D possibly being TRBD1 (5 bases). This CDR3 is 14 amino acids long. The V end was cut by 3 bases, the J end by 1 base, with 9 bases between. Germline values: CDR1 SEHNR, CDR2 FQNEAQ (reference sequence). Here the CDR3 reads CASSFDSFNYGYTF. For the CDR3, the DNA is TGTGCCAGCAGCTTCGACAGTTTTAACTATGGCTACACCTTC.

The rearrangement uses TRBV19 and TRBJ2-3; 10 bases fit TRBD2. Germline CDR1 is LNHDA and CDR2 is SQIVND (reference sequence). The CDR3 spans 17 residues. V shed 5 bases, J shed 1 base, and the junction held 9 bases outside the gene matches. The CDR3 protein is CASSWGPSGGGTDTQYF. In DNA form, the CDR3 reads TGTGCCAGTAGTTGGGGGCCTAGCGGGGGTGGCACAGATACGCAGTATTTT.

The chain has TRBV5-4 and TRBJ1-4; 10 bases fit TRBD1. Germline loops: CDR1 SGHNT, CDR2 YYREEE (reference sequence). The CDR3 runs 15 residues. V lost 4 bases to trimming and J lost 3 bases; unmatched junction nucleotides: 3. In nucleotides, the CDR3 is TGTGCCAGCAGCGGAGGACAGGGGGCTAATGAAAAACTGTTTTTT. It yields the protein CASSGGQGANEKLFF.